The next 21 T cell receptor beta chains were all read from a single sample in a study of post-analysis software for immune sequencing data. The antigens for these receptors are not known. Study-wide points: Comparison of patients with controls showed five TRBV segments more frequent in patients, TRBV5-6, TRBV5-1 and TRBV20-1 among them.

Unique molecular identifiers had been added to the TCR beta cDNA libraries. TCRdb reanalysed the PCR reads using MiXCR and keeps one entry per CDR3 protein. The sample gives about 180,000 distinct CDR3 sequences, around 28% of which show up once; more than 1.3% is in the top ten. Source material: blood. These receptors came from a girl under 18 with multiple sclerosis.

In this sample, this clonotype turned up a few times. This chain connects TRBV29-1 to TRBJ1-1; D is uncertain. The V end was cut by 1 base, the J end by 0 bases, with 9 bases between. The CDR3 is 14 residues long. Germline V CDR1 and CDR2: SQVTM, ANQGSEA. This CDR3 reads CSVEVGGLNTEAFF. Here the CDR3 DNA reads TGCAGCGTTGAAGTCGGAGGGTTGAACACTGAAGCTTTCTTT.

In its sample, this clonotype was seen a few times. With a much larger clone just one base away, this may be a read error. This chain uses TRBV28 with TRBJ2-7; 8 nucleotides line up with TRBD2. Trimming took 6 bases from V and 0 from J; bases not matched to a gene: 4. Germline-derived CDR1 and CDR2 are MDHEN and SYDVKM. CDR3 size: 14 residues. CDR3 sequence reads: CASRFSGGSYEQYF. The CDR3 region has the DNA TGTGCCAGCAGGTTCAGCGGGGGCTCCTACGAGCAGTACTTC. Full variable domain (outside the CDR3, taken from reference TRBV28 and TRBJ2-7): DVKVTQSSRYLVKRTGEKVFLECVQDMDHENMFWYRQDPGLGLRLIYFSYDVKMKEKGDIPEGYSVSREKKERFSLILESASTNQTSMYLCASRFSGGSYEQYFGPGTRLTVT.

The chain links TRBV12-3 or TRBV12-4 to TRBJ1-1; 8 nucleotides line up with TRBD1. With 5 bases clipped from V and 5 bases from J, the junction kept 4 bases outside the gene matches. This CDR3 spans 13 amino acids. The CDR3 protein is CASSRQGRTEAFF. DNA for the CDR3: TGTGCCAGCAGTCGACAGGGGCGGACTGAAGCTTTCTTT.

The chain couples TRBV18 to TRBJ2-7; possibly TRBD1 for D (6 bases). Germline V lookup: CDR1 KGHSH, CDR2 LQKENI. Trimming shortened V by 5 bases and J by 0 bases, and 8 bases separated the two germline ends. There are 13 residues in the CDR3. The CDR3 DNA reads TGTGCCAGCTCAGAAGGGGGCTCCTACGAGCAGTACTTC. Amino acid sequence: CASSEGGSYEQYF.

Regarding this clonotype: A much larger clone differs from this one at a single base, so this may be a read error. The rearrangement uses TRBV6-5 and TRBJ2-1; either TRBD1 or TRBD2 may fit D (5 bases each). The end of the DNA aligns better with TRBJ2-7, so the J call may be wrong. Per germline, CDR1 MNHEY and CDR2 SVGAGI. CDR3 length equals 14 residues. The CDR3 region has the DNA TGTGCCAGCAGGGGGGACGTTCCCTACAATGAGCAGTACTTC. Its translation: CASRGDVPYNEQYF.

The chain carries TRBV5-1 and TRBJ2-5, with TRBD1 as a possible D gene (6 bases). Trimming took 0 bases from V and 3 from J, leaving 12 bases between them. Germline V gene data show CDR1 as SGHRS and CDR2 as YFSETQ. This CDR3 has 15 residues. The CDR3 reads CASSLASNREETQYF. CDR3 DNA: TGCGCCAGCAGCTTGGCCTCAAACAGGGAAGAGACCCAGTACTTC.

This clonotype was found a few times. A much larger clone sits a single nucleotide away, making a read error possible. V usage is TRBV20-1 and J usage is TRBJ2-4; TRBD1 might be the D (5 bases). The J call may be wrong; the DNA end is better matched by TRBJ2-7. This CDR3 is 13 amino acids long. Germline V lookup: CDR1 DFQATT, CDR2 SNEGSKA (reference sequence). For the CDR3, the DNA is TGCAGTGCTAGAAACTTTCTAACAGGCGAGCAGTACTTC. This sequence encodes CSARNFLTGEQYF.

As concerns this clonotype: At one of its ends the junction is not consistent with the germline gene, which may arise from a read error. This chain uses TRBV11-2 with TRBJ1-5, with D perhaps TRBD1 (5 bases). The germline V gene encodes CDR1 SGHAT and CDR2 FQNNGV. This CDR3 is 13 amino acids long. The CDR3 coding sequence is TGTGCCAGCAGCCGACAGTTCAATCCGCCCCAGCATTTT. Its translation is CASSRQFNPPQHF.

In its sample, this clonotype was seen many times. V usage is TRBV9 and J usage is TRBJ1-1, with unresolved D. The CDR3 has 12 amino acids. V lost 4 bases to trimming and J lost 6 bases, with 10 bases between them. In germline, CDR1 is SGDLS, CDR2 YYNGEE. The CDR3 nucleotides read TGTGCCAGCAGCCCCGGGAGTTCTGAAGCTTTCTTT. Translating gives CASSPGSSEAFF.

In the case of this clonotype: At one boundary the junction diverges from the germline segment, which might be a read error. This chain uses TRBV18 with TRBJ2-1; TRBD2 aligns across 7 bases. This CDR3 spans 16 amino acids. Germline CDR1 KGHSH, CDR2 LQKENI. The CDR3 DNA follows: TGCGCCAGCTCACCGACGAGCGGGATTGCGTACAATGAGCAGTTCTTC. Translation: CASSPTSGIAYNEQFF.

The rearrangement links TRBV7-2 to TRBJ2-3; tentative D call: TRBD1 (5 bases). This CDR3 spans 15 amino acids. From germline, CDR1 is SGHTA and CDR2 FQGNSA. Trimming left V 5 bases short and J 7 bases short, with 19 bases between. The CDR3 DNA sequence: TGTGCCAGCAGCGAACGACAGCCCAGGGTACATACGCAGTATTTT. It yields the protein CASSERQPRVHTQYF.

Regarding this clonotype: This clone may be a read error of a much larger clone one base away. V usage is TRBV28 and J usage is TRBJ2-7; tentative D call: TRBD2 (6 bases). This CDR3 region has 16 residues. CDR1 is MDHEN and CDR2 is SYDVKM in the germline V gene. The DNA for the CDR3 is TGTGCCAGCAGTCCCCGGGGGTCCGTGGGAAACTACGGGCAGTACTTC. Translation: CASSPRGSVGNYGQYF.

The gene calls are TRBV12-3 or TRBV12-4 and TRBJ1-1, with D perhaps TRBD1 (5 bases). CDR3 length: 13 residues. The ends were cut back, 6 bases at V and 3 bases at J, with 11 bases in the middle. CDR3 in amino acids: CASSPQEHTEAFF. DNA for the CDR3: TGTGCCAGCAGCCCACAGGAGCACACTGAAGCTTTCTTT.

The sample holds one count of this clonotype. The chain links TRBV7-3 to TRBJ2-1; 11 bases are shared with TRBD2. Germline loops: CDR1 SGHTA, CDR2 FQGTGA. V shed 3 bases and J 4 bases; nucleotides not matched to a gene: 5. This CDR3 is 16 amino acids long. This CDR3 is CASSFTLAGAYNEQFF. In DNA, the CDR3 is TGTGCCAGCAGCTTTACACTAGCGGGAGCGTACAATGAGCAGTTCTTC.

This clonotype was counted once. V is TRBV13 and J is TRBJ2-1; D remains ambiguous. The CDR3 sequence is 13 residues long. Deletions cut 3 bases from V and 9 bases from J, with 12 bases between. The V gene's germline CDR1 is PRHDT and CDR2 FYEKMQ (reference sequence). This CDR3 is CASSLGSPGEQFF. In DNA, the CDR3 is TGTGCCAGCAGCTTGGGTAGTCCGGGTGAGCAGTTCTTC.

Points on this clonotype: Just one base apart from a much larger clone, this may be a read error. This chain uses TRBV5-1 with TRBJ2-7; D ambiguous. Germline V lookup: CDR1 SGHRS, CDR2 YFSETQ. The CDR3 runs 15 residues. The CDR3 loop reads CAGSLTSSELYEQYF. The CDR3 nucleotides are TGCGCCGGCAGCTTAACATCATCCGAACTCTACGAGCAGTACTTC.

This clonotype was detected only once. The gene calls are TRBV9 and TRBJ2-1, with D perhaps TRBD1 or TRBD2 (5 bases each). Between the trimmed V and J ends, which lost 3 bases and 14 bases, there was a span of 21 bases. Germline V gene sequence: CDR1 SGDLS, CDR2 YYNGEE. The CDR3 loop spans 14 amino acids. CDR3 in DNA: TGTGCCAGCAGCGGAGAAGGTCTGAAGGGACCAAAGTTCTTC. Protein: CASSGEGLKGPKFF.

This clonotype showed up many times. The chain employs TRBV29-1 and TRBJ2-1; tentative D call: TRBD2 (6 bases). This CDR3 has 15 amino acids. V lost 7 bases to trimming and J lost 10 bases, with 26 bases between them. In germline, CDR1 is SQVTM, CDR2 ANQGSEA. The CDR3 spells CSGSTSTRGGEEQFF. CDR3 DNA sequence: TGCAGCGGAAGTACCTCGACTAGGGGTGGTGAGGAGCAGTTCTTC.

This chain connects TRBV11-2 to TRBJ2-3; D possibly corresponds to TRBD1 (5 bases). Trimming left V 0 bases short and J 1 base short, with 14 bases between. CDR1 is SGHAT and CDR2 is FQNNGV in the germline V gene. CDR3 length equals 17 residues. The DNA of the CDR3 is TGTGCCAGCAGCTTAGATTCTGGGGCCGCGGGCACAGATACGCAGTATTTT. This translates into CASSLDSGAAGTDTQYF.

This clonotype was counted ten times or more. V is TRBV12-3 or TRBV12-4 and J is TRBJ1-2, with TRBD1 matching 7 bases. CDR3 length equals 15 residues. The V and J ends lost 2 bases and 5 bases, in that order; junction bases with no gene match: 8. The CDR3 is CASSLRGQSLYGYTF. In nucleotides, the CDR3 is TGTGCCAGCAGTTTACGGGGACAGTCCCTATATGGCTACACCTTC.

This clonotype came up a few times. The rearrangement links TRBV7-9 to TRBJ2-2, with 11 bases matching TRBD2. Trimming cost V 3 bases and J 6 bases; bases outside gene matches: 6. The CDR3 covers 16 residues. Per germline, CDR1 SEHNR and CDR2 FQNEAQ (reference sequence). The DNA for the CDR3 is TGTGCCAGCAGCTTTGAAACTAGCGGGAGTGCCGGGGAGCTGTTTTTT. Translating gives CASSFETSGSAGELFF.